This T cell receptor beta chain was sequenced during a study of blood T cell repertoires in COVID-19. This clone came up once. The assay was immunoSEQ multiplex PCR, and TCRdb's table has in-frame clones only and misses some. Of more than 65,000 clones detected, about 85% appear once; the ten largest clones hold roughly 5.5%. This CDR3 has 16 amino acids. Trimming cost V 6 bases and J 7 bases, with 21 bases left between them. CDR1 is MNHEY, CDR2 SMNVEV, per germline (reference sequence). The source material was peripheral blood. This clonotype originated in an elderly man with acute or convalescent COVID-19. The rearrangement joins TRBV27 to TRBJ1-4; D remains ambiguous. This CDR3 reads CASSPPRQSGTEKLFF. The CDR3 bases are TGTGCCAGCAGCCCCCCGAGGCAGTCTGGAACTGAAAAACTGTTTTTT.